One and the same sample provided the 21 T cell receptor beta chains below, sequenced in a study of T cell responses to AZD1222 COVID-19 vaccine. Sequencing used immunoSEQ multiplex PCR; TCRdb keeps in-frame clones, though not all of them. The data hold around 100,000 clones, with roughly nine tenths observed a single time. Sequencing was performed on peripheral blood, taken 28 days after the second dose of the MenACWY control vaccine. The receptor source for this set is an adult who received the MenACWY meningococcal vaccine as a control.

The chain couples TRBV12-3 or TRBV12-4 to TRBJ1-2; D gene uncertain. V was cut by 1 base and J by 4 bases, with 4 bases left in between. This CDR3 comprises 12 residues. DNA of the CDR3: TGTGCCAGCAGTTTAGGGGCCTATGGCTACACCTTC. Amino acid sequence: CASSLGAYGYTF.

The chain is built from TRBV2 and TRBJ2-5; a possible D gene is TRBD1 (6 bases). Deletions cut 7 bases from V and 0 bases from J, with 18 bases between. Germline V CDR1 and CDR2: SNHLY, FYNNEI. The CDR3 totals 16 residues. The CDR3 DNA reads TGTGCCAGCATTCGACAGGCAGCACGTTACCAAGAGACCCAGTACTTC. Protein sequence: CASIRQAARYQETQYF. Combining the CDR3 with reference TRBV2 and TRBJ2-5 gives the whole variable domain EPEVTQTPSHQVTQMGQEVILRCVPISNHLYFYWYRQILGQKVEFLVSFYNNEISEKSEIFDDQFSVERPDGSNFTLKIRSTKLEDSAMYFCASIRQAARYQETQYFGPGTRLLVL.

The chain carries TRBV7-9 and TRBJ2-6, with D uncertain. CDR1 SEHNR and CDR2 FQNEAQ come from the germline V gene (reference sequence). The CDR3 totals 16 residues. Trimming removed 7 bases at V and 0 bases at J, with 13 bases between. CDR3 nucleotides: TGTGCCAGCATCGTCTTACGGGCCTCTGGGGCCAACGTCCTGACTTTC. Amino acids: CASIVLRASGANVLTF.

The CDR3 DNA reads TGTGCCAGCAGCCAAGGACAGGGGGCGTCTAATGAAAAACTGTTTTTT. Its translation: CASSQGQGASNEKLFF. The chain has TRBV4-2 and TRBJ1-4, with 10 bases fitting TRBD1. J lost 3 bases, V lost 1 base, and 2 bases had no gene match. The germline gives CDR1 LGHNA, CDR2 YNFKEQ. This CDR3 is 16 amino acids long.

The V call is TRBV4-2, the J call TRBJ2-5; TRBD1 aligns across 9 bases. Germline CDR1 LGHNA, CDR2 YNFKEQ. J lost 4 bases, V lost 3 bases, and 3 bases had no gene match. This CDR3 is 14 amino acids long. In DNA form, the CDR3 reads TGTGCCAGCAGCCAGGACAGGGGTGGAGAGACCCAGTACTTC. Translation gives CASSQDRGGETQYF.

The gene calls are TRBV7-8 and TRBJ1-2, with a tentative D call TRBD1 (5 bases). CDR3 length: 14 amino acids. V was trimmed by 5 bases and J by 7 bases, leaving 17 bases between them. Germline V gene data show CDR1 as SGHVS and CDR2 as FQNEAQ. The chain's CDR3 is CASSIELREGGYTF. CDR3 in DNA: TGTGCCAGCAGCATCGAACTCAGGGAGGGTGGCTACACCTTC.

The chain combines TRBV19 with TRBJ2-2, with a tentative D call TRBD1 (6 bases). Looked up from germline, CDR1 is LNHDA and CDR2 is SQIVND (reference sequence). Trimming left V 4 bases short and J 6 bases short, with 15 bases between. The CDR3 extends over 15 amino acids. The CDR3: CASSTGVLFAGELFF. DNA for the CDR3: TGTGCCAGTAGTACAGGGGTCCTTTTCGCCGGGGAGCTGTTTTTT. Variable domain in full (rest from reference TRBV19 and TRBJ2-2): DGGITQSPKYLFRKEGQNVTLSCEQNLNHDAMYWYRQDPGQGLRLIYYSQIVNDFQKGDIAEGYSVSREKKESFPLTVTSAQKNPTAFYLCASSTGVLFAGELFFGEGSRLTVL.

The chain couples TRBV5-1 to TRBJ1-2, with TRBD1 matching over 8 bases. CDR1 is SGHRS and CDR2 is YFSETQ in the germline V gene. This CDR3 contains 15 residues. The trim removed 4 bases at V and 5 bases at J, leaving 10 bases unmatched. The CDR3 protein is CASSKEGQGTYGYTF. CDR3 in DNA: TGCGCCAGCAGCAAGGAAGGACAGGGAACTTATGGCTACACCTTC.

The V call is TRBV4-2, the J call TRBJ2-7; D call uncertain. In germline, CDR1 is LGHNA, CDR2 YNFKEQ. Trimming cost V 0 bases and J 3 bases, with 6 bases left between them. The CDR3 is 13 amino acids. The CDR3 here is CASSQELNYEQYF. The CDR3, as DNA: TGTGCCAGCAGCCAAGAACTTAACTACGAGCAGTACTTC.

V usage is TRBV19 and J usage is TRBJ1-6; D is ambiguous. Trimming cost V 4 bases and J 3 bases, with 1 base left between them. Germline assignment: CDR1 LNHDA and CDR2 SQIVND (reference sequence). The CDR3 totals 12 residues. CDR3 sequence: CASSSYNSPLHF. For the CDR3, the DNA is TGTGCCAGTAGTAGCTATAATTCACCCCTCCACTTT.

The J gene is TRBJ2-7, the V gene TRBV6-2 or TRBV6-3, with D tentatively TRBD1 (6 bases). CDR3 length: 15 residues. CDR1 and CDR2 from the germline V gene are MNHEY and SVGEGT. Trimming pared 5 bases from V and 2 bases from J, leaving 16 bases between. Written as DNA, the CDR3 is TGTGCCAGCAGTCGCAGCCTACAGGGTACCTACGAGCAGTACTTC. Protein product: CASSRSLQGTYEQYF.

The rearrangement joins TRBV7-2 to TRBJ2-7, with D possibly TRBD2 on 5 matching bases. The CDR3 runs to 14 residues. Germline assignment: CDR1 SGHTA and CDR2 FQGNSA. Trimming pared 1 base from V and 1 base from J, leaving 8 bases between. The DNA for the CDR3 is TGTGCCAGCAGCTTAGGAAGGGAGTCCTACGAGCAGTACTTC. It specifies CASSLGRESYEQYF.

The CDR3 sequence is CASSQPRDRGRWPQHF. The CDR3 DNA reads TGTGCCAGCAGCCAACCTCGGGACAGGGGACGATGGCCCCAGCATTTT. V usage is TRBV3-1 (or the pseudogene TRBV3-2) and J usage is TRBJ1-5, with 10 nucleotides matching TRBD1. From germline, CDR1 is LGHDT and CDR2 YNNKEL (reference sequence). The CDR3 is made up of 16 amino acids. V trimming: 2 bases; J trimming: 9 bases; junction bases outside the gene matches: 10.

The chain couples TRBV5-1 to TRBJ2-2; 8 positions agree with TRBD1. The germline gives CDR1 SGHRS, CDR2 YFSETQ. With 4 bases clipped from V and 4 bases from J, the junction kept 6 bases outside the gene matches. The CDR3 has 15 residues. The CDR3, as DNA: TGCGCCAGCAGCCTGCGACAGGGGAGCACCGGGGAGCTGTTTTTT. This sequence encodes CASSLRQGSTGELFF. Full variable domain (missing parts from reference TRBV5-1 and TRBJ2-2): KAGVTQTPRYLIKTRGQQVTLSCSPISGHRSVSWYQQTPGQGLQFLFEYFSETQRNKGNFPGRFSGRQFSNSRSEMNVSTLELGDSALYLCASSLRQGSTGELFFGEGSRLTVL.

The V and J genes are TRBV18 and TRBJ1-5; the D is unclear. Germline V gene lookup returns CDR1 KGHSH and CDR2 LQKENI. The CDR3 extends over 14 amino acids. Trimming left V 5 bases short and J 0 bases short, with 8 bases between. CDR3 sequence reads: CASSATASNQPQHF. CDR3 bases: TGTGCCAGCTCAGCTACAGCTAGCAATCAGCCCCAGCATTTT.

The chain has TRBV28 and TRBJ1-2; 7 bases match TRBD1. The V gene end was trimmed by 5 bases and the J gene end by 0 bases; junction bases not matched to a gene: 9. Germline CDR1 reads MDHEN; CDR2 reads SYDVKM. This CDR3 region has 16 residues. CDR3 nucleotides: TGTGCCAGCAGTCCAAGGGGACAGCCGTCTAACTATGGCTACACCTTC. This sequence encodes CASSPRGQPSNYGYTF.

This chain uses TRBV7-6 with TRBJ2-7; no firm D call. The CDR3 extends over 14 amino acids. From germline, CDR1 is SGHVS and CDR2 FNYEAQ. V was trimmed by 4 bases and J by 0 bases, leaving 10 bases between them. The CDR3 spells CASSSQKASYEQYF. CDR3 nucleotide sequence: TGTGCCAGCAGCTCCCAAAAAGCCTCCTACGAGCAGTACTTC.

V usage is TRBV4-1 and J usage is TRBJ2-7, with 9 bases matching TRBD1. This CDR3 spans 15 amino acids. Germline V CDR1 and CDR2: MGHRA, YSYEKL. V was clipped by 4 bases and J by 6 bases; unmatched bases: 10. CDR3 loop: CASSLSGQGWSEQYF. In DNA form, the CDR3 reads TGCGCCAGCAGCCTATCGGGACAGGGCTGGAGCGAGCAGTACTTC.

The CDR3 region is CASRLLAGGIQEQYF. CDR3 DNA: TGTGCCAGCAGACTCCTAGCGGGGGGAATCCAGGAGCAGTACTTC. The chain is built from TRBV6-6 and TRBJ2-7, with 11 nucleotides matching TRBD2. The CDR3 totals 15 residues. The trim removed 6 bases at V and 7 bases at J, leaving 11 bases unmatched. Per germline, CDR1 MNHNY and CDR2 SVGAGI (reference sequence).

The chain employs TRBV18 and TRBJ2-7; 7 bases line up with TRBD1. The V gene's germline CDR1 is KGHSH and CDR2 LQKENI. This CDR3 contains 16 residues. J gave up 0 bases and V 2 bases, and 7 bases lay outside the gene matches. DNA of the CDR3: TGTGCCAGCTCACCAGGCAGGACAGGTAGCTCCTACGAGCAGTACTTC. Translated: CASSPGRTGSSYEQYF.

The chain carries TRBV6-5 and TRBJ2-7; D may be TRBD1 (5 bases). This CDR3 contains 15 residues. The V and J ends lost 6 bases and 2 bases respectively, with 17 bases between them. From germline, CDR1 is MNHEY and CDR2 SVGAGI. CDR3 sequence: CASRRTWRVAYEQYF. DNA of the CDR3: TGTGCCAGCAGAAGGACATGGCGTGTGGCCTACGAGCAGTACTTC.